The next 15 T cell receptor beta chains were all read from a single sample in a study of CD8+CD57+ T cells in acquired aplastic anemia. Genomic DNA served as template for TCR beta VDJ and CDR3 profiling. TCRdb re-derived calls from the reads in MiXCR, one entry per CDR3 protein. The sample holds approximately 380,000 distinct CDR3 sequences, approximately 70% seen once. Sequenced: sorted CD4+, CD8+, or CD8+CD57+ T cells (not recorded which) from PBMCs. The receptors were sampled from a human donor in good health, serving as a control.

The genes are TRBV9 and TRBJ2-2; the D is unclear. The length of the CDR3 is 15 residues. V was shortened by 3 bases and J by 4 bases, with 13 bases between the two germline ends. CDR1 SGDLS and CDR2 YYNGEE come from the germline V gene. CDR3 residues: CASSGQWRITGELFF. CDR3 in DNA: TGTGCCAGCAGCGGGCAGTGGCGTATCACCGGGGAGCTGTTTTTT.

This clonotype was recorded once. V is TRBV20-1 and J is TRBJ2-1; 10 nucleotides agree with TRBD2. Germline CDR1 reads DFQATT; CDR2 reads SNEGSKA (reference sequence). The CDR3 consists of 13 residues. The J segment lost 6 bases and the V segment lost 7 bases, leaving 6 bases of the junction unmatched. The CDR3 DNA reads TGCAGTGGAGCGGGAGGGCCGAGCAATGAGCAGTTCTTC. Translation gives CSGAGGPSNEQFF.

This clonotype was picked up many times. V usage is TRBV19 and J usage is TRBJ1-4, with D hard to call. Per the germline V gene, CDR1 is LNHDA and CDR2 is SQIVND (reference sequence). The CDR3 is made up of 15 amino acids. V gave up 7 bases and J gave up 8 bases, with 20 bases separating them. The CDR3 DNA sequence: TGTGCCAGTATGAGCCACTCCCCTGAAGGGGAAAAACTGTTTTTT. Protein sequence: CASMSHSPEGEKLFF.

Worth noting for this clonotype: The conserved closing phenylalanine or tryptophan is absent in this CDR3, likely reflecting a read error. It is unclear where the CDR3 begins or ends on the DNA, so no DNA is shown, and the CDR3 is as TCRdb lists it. This chain links TRBV7-2 with TRBJ2-5; TRBD1, the D gene given by the table, was not confirmed from the DNA. Germline CDR1 and CDR2: SGHTA and FQGNSA. The length of the CDR3 is 15 amino acids, counting both ends. The CDR3: CASSGTGMSGYTFGS.

About this clonotype: The final CDR3 position lacks the conserved phenylalanine or tryptophan, pointing to a likely read error. It is unclear where the CDR3 begins or ends on the DNA, so no DNA is shown, and the CDR3 is as TCRdb lists it. This chain joins TRBV19 and TRBJ1-3; TRBD1, the D gene given by the table, was not confirmed from the DNA. The CDR3 totals 16 residues, both ends included. Germline loops: CDR1 LNHDA, CDR2 SQIVND (reference sequence). The CDR3 region is CASSPGGGRSCDHIFV.

This rearrangement joins TRBV7-2 to TRBJ1-2; D is uncertain. The CDR3 is 11 residues long. The V gene's germline CDR1 is SGHTA and CDR2 FQGNSA. Trimming stripped 8 bases from V and 2 bases from J, with 6 bases between. The CDR3 protein is CASQANYGYTF. CDR3 bases: TGTGCCAGCCAAGCGAACTATGGCTACACCTTC. Supplemented by reference TRBV7-2 and TRBJ1-2, the full variable domain reads GAGVSQSPSNKVTEKGKDVELRCDPISGHTALYWYRQSLGQGLEFLIYFQGNSAPDKSGLPSDRFSAERTGGSVSTLTIQRTQQEDSAVYLCASQANYGYTFGSGTRLTVV.

Regarding this clonotype: Being one base from a much bigger clone, this may be a read error. The rearrangement joins TRBV4-2 to TRBJ1-2; 10 bases are a match to TRBD1. CDR1 is LGHNA, CDR2 YNFKEQ, per germline. This CDR3 contains 15 residues. The CDR3 nucleotides are TGTGCCAGCAGCCAAGACCGACAGGGGGCGGGAGGCTGCACCTTC. Its translation: CASSQDRQGAGGCTF.

Concerning this clonotype: The junction shows a germline mismatch at one end, possibly a read error. This chain joins TRBV7-8 and TRBJ1-6, with D perhaps matching TRBD1 (6 bases). This CDR3 is 14 amino acids long. Germline V gives CDR1 SGHVS, CDR2 FQNEAQ. The CDR3 DNA reads TGTGCCAGCAGCCGACAGGTTTATAATTCGCCCCTCAAATTT. It translates to CASSRQVYNSPLKF.

The genes are TRBV7-8 and TRBJ2-7, with D maybe TRBD1 (6 bases). The CDR3 sequence is 15 residues long. The V end was cut by 5 bases, the J end by 6 bases, with 20 bases between. CDR1 is SGHVS and CDR2 is FQNEAQ in the germline V gene. In DNA, the CDR3 is TGTGCCAGCAGCGTCCACAGGGTGGGGCGCTCCGAGCAGTACTTC. Its protein is CASSVHRVGRSEQYF. Together with reference TRBV7-8 and TRBJ2-7, the CDR3 gives the full variable domain: GAGVSQSPRYKVAKRGQDVALRCDPISGHVSLFWYQQALGQGPEFLTYFQNEAQLDKSGLPSDRFFAERPEGSVSTLKIQRTQQEDSAVYLCASSVHRVGRSEQYFGPGTRLTVT.

V and J are TRBV7-9 and TRBJ1-2; 7 nucleotides match TRBD1. The V gene end was trimmed by 5 bases and the J gene end by 4 bases; junction bases not matched to a gene: 10. The CDR3 spans 15 residues. CDR1 is SEHNR, CDR2 FQNEAQ, per germline (reference sequence). DNA for the CDR3: TGTGCCAGCAGCGTAGGGGGACAGCGGACCTATGGCTACACCTTC. Translated: CASSVGGQRTYGYTF. The whole variable domain, remainder taken from reference TRBV7-9 and TRBJ1-2, is DTGVSQNPRHKITKRGQNVTFRCDPISEHNRLYWYRQTLGQGPEFLTYFQNEAQLEKSRLLSDRFSAERPKGSFSTLEIQRTEQGDSAMYLCASSVGGQRTYGYTFGSGTRLTVV.

This clonotype was observed a handful of times. This may arise from a read error, as a much more abundant clone is one base away. The chain uses TRBV6-1 and TRBJ1-4; 7 nucleotides line up with TRBD1. The length of the CDR3 is 15 residues. Germline V gene lookup returns CDR1 MNHNS and CDR2 SASEGT. The CDR3 DNA sequence: TGTGCCAGCAGAGACGACAGGGCACTTAATAAAAAACTGTTTTTT. It encodes CASRDDRALNKKLFF.

In this sample, this clonotype turned up many times. The V call is TRBV20-1, the J call TRBJ1-1; D remains ambiguous. Trimming cost V 0 bases and J 5 bases, with 7 bases left between them. CDR1 and CDR2 (germline): DFQATT, SNEGSKA (reference sequence). The CDR3 totals 12 residues. CDR3 sequence: CSARDLGTEAFF. In nucleotides, the CDR3 is TGCAGTGCTAGAGATCTGGGGACTGAAGCTTTCTTT.

With regard to this clonotype: It is likely a read error, because the conserved phenylalanine at the end of the CDR3 is missing. It is unclear where the CDR3 begins or ends on the DNA, so no DNA is shown, and the CDR3 is as TCRdb lists it. J is TRBJ1-3 and V is TRBV7-2. Germline V gene data show CDR1 as SGHTA and CDR2 as FQGNSA. The CDR3 spans 13 amino acids, including both terminal residues. CDR3 in amino acids: CASSLGIGNSSYT.

V is TRBV9 and J is TRBJ2-3, with TRBD1 identical over 7 bases. Germline V gene sequence: CDR1 SGDLS, CDR2 YYNGEE. This CDR3 comprises 15 residues. V trimming: 4 bases; J trimming: 0 bases; junction bases outside the gene matches: 5. Written as DNA, the CDR3 is TGTGCCAGCAGCCCTACGACAGGGAGCACAGATACGCAGTATTTT. It translates to CASSPTTGSTDTQYF.

The CDR3 here is CASTDGTGLNYGYTF. CDR3 nucleotides: TGTGCCAGCACGGATGGGACGGGCCTTAACTATGGCTACACCTTC. This rearrangement joins TRBV12-3 or TRBV12-4 to TRBJ1-2; D perhaps matches TRBD1 (5 bases). The CDR3 extends over 15 amino acids. The V and J ends lost 7 bases and 1 base respectively, with 16 bases between them.